These 28 T cell receptor beta chains were sequenced from one sample in a study of CD4 T cells in relation to SARS-CoV-2 and coronaviruses (dated by TCRdb to 2020 to 2023). CD4+ T cells from unexposed donors were collected before the COVID-19 pandemic (2011-2018). After around eleven days of culture, CD4+ T cells were isolated with the EasySep CD4+ T cell isolation kit. The library was generated by the immunoSEQ multiplex PCR assay. TCRdb carries this immuneACCESS record with in-frame sequences only. Its versions omit some clonotypes, under half of them owing to an unresolved V gene in the studies checked, with the rest unexplained. The sample records about 26,000 clones, 75% to 80% of which are singletons. The leading ten clones occupy about 20% of the sample. No cognate antigen is known for these TCRs. Sequencing was done on a sample of CD4+ T cells from PBMCs, cultured in vitro. The receptors here all came from a human donor in good health.

The rearrangement links TRBV4-2 to TRBJ1-5; D unresolved. CDR1 is LGHNA, CDR2 YNFKEQ, per germline. The CDR3 loop spans 15 amino acids. Trimming left V 0 bases short and J 6 bases short, with 12 bases between. The CDR3 reads CASSQDRALGQPQHF. CDR3 DNA sequence: TGTGCCAGCAGCCAAGATCGGGCCCTAGGTCAGCCCCAGCATTTT.

The J gene is TRBJ1-3, the V gene TRBV30, with 7 positions matching TRBD1. Germline V gives CDR1 GTSNPN, CDR2 SVGIG (reference sequence). The CDR3 totals 18 residues. With V trimmed by 1 base and J by 2 bases, 14 bases remained unmatched. Here the CDR3 DNA reads TGTGCCTGGAGTGGGGCAGGGGGAGTTTCAGGCGCTGGAAACACCATATATTTT. It codes for CAWSGAGGVSGAGNTIYF.

This chain connects TRBV10-3 to TRBJ2-3; D perhaps matches TRBD2 (6 bases). V was clipped by 6 bases and J by 5 bases, with 18 bases between them. This CDR3 is 15 amino acids long. Germline assignment: CDR1 ENHRY and CDR2 SYGVKD. This CDR3 is CAIRKMEGRVDTQYF. In nucleotides, the CDR3 is TGTGCCATCAGGAAGATGGAGGGCCGGGTAGATACGCAGTATTTT.

This clone was detected once. CDR3 DNA: TGTGCCAGTAGTATTGTAGAGACAGGCAGCACAGATACGCAGTATTTT. This sequence encodes CASSIVETGSTDTQYF. This rearrangement joins TRBV19 to TRBJ2-3; maybe TRBD1 (6 bases). The V gene's germline CDR1 is LNHDA and CDR2 SQIVND (reference sequence). The CDR3 length is 16 residues. With 3 bases removed from V and 0 bases from J, the gap between germline ends came to 13 bases. The full variable domain, completed using reference TRBV19 and TRBJ2-3, is DGGITQSPKYLFRKEGQNVTLSCEQNLNHDAMYWYRQDPGQGLRLIYYSQIVNDFQKGDIAEGYSVSREKKESFPLTVTSAQKNPTAFYLCASSIVETGSTDTQYFGPGTRLTVL.

This chain joins TRBV6-2 or TRBV6-3 and TRBJ2-5; TRBD1 aligns across 9 bases. The CDR3 length is 14 residues. With 4 bases clipped from V and 5 bases from J, the junction kept 5 bases outside the gene matches. Germline-derived CDR1 and CDR2 are MNHEY and SVGEGT. CDR3 in DNA: TGTGCCAGCAGTTTCATCGGACAGGGGGAGACCCAGTACTTC. Translated: CASSFIGQGETQYF.

The V call is TRBV5-1, the J call TRBJ2-7; TRBD1 aligns across 11 bases. The trim removed 2 bases at V and 2 bases at J, leaving 6 bases unmatched. The CDR3 runs 16 residues. The germline V gene has CDR1 SGHRS and CDR2 YFSETQ. CDR3 DNA: TGCGCCAGCAGCTTACCCCGGGACAGGGGGACCTACGAGCAGTACTTC. It is translated as CASSLPRDRGTYEQYF.

The chain combines TRBV6-5 with TRBJ2-3; 9 nucleotides align to TRBD1. Germline CDR1 is MNHEY and CDR2 is SVGAGI. The CDR3 sequence is 14 residues long. Unmatched junction bases numbered 6, after V lost 6 bases and J lost 5 bases. Here the CDR3 reads CASSDRGDGDTQYF. CDR3 bases: TGTGCCAGCAGCGACAGGGGGGATGGAGATACGCAGTATTTT.

J is TRBJ2-3 and V is TRBV19, with D perhaps matching TRBD2 (5 bases). Between the trimmed V and J ends, which lost 5 bases and 6 bases, there was a span of 9 bases. The length of the CDR3 is 12 residues. Per germline, CDR1 LNHDA and CDR2 SQIVND (reference sequence). The CDR3 DNA reads TGTGCCAGTAGTGAAAGGAGGGATACGCAGTATTTT. This encodes CASSERRDTQYF.

The V gene is TRBV4-3, the J gene TRBJ1-2; D not certain. The germline V and J ends were trimmed by 0 bases and 7 bases, with 9 bases remaining between them. CDR1 and CDR2 from the germline V gene are LGHNA and YSLEER. This CDR3 contains 13 residues. The CDR3 spells CASSQEFGSGYTF. CDR3 DNA sequence: TGCGCCAGCAGCCAAGAGTTCGGAAGTGGCTACACCTTC.

The chain joins TRBV30 to TRBJ1-4, with D possibly being TRBD1 (5 bases). The length of the CDR3 is 14 residues. Germline CDR1 reads GTSNPN; CDR2 reads SVGIG (reference sequence). The V end was cut by 0 bases, the J end by 12 bases, with 17 bases between. Here the CDR3 reads CAWSVPGRLVELFF. DNA of the CDR3: TGTGCCTGGAGTGTACCGGGACGGCTCGTGGAACTGTTTTTT.

DNA of the CDR3: TGTGCCAGCAGCTGGGGGGACTTTACCGGCACAGATACGCAGTATTTT. The encoded protein is CASSWGDFTGTDTQYF. The rearrangement links TRBV5-6 to TRBJ2-3; D perhaps matches TRBD2 (6 bases). V lost 3 bases and J 1 base, leaving 15 bases between the germline ends. The CDR3 is 16 residues long. The germline V gene has CDR1 SGHDT and CDR2 YYEEEE.

This clone has a single count. The chain is built from TRBV9 and TRBJ1-2; 8 nucleotides line up with TRBD1. The CDR3 extends over 14 amino acids. Germline V gene lookup returns CDR1 SGDLS and CDR2 YYNGEE. After removal of 0 bases from V and 8 bases from J, the junction contained 6 bases not matched to a gene. This CDR3 reads CASSVGMDRVGYTF. The DNA of the CDR3 is TGTGCCAGCAGCGTAGGAATGGACAGGGTAGGCTACACCTTC.

The chain links TRBV7-6 to TRBJ1-3, with D unresolved. The germline V gene encodes CDR1 SGHVS and CDR2 FNYEAQ. The CDR3 consists of 15 residues. Trimming stripped 1 base from V and 2 bases from J, with 9 bases between. CDR3 DNA: TGTGCCAGCAGCTTAGGGCACGGGGCTGGAAACACCATATATTTT. Translation: CASSLGHGAGNTIYF.

The chain links TRBV7-9 to TRBJ2-4; D not resolved. CDR1 and CDR2 from the germline V gene are SEHNR and FQNEAQ (reference sequence). Trimming removed 1 base at V and 5 bases at J, with 3 bases between. CDR3 length: 12 amino acids. CDR3 coding DNA: TGTGCCAGCAGCTTAGTAGAAAACATTCAGTACTTC. Encoded protein: CASSLVENIQYF.

This clone was seen a few times. The rearrangement links TRBV2 to TRBJ1-1, with a tentative D call TRBD1 (5 bases). The CDR3 spans 13 residues. CDR1 SNHLY and CDR2 FYNNEI come from the germline V gene. V was shortened by 7 bases and J by 8 bases, with 17 bases between the two germline ends. CDR3 protein: CASTQGGIREAFF. CDR3 DNA sequence: TGTGCCAGCACCCAGGGAGGGATCCGAGAAGCTTTCTTT.

This clone occurred once. As DNA, the CDR3 is TGTGCCAGCTCACCAATAGTCCTAAACTATGGCTACACCTTC. Protein product: CASSPIVLNYGYTF. This chain uses TRBV18 with TRBJ1-2; D ambiguous. Germline values: CDR1 KGHSH, CDR2 LQKENI. The CDR3 consists of 14 residues. V lost 2 bases and J 2 bases, leaving 9 bases between the germline ends. The full variable domain, completed using reference TRBV18 and TRBJ1-2, is NAGVMQNPRHLVRRRGQEARLRCSPMKGHSHVYWYRQLPEEGLKFMVYLQKENIIDESGMPKERFSAEFPKEGPSILRIQQVVRGDSAAYFCASSPIVLNYGYTFGSGTRLTVV.

The rearrangement uses TRBV30 and TRBJ2-3; D is undetermined. V lost 2 bases and J lost 0, with 12 bases in between. This CDR3 spans 15 amino acids. Germline V gene data show CDR1 as GTSNPN and CDR2 as SVGIG (reference sequence). The CDR3 is CAWSKATRSTDTQYF. The CDR3 DNA reads TGTGCCTGGAGTAAGGCTACAAGAAGCACAGATACGCAGTATTTT.

The rearrangement links TRBV6-2 or TRBV6-3 to TRBJ2-1; a possible D gene is TRBD1 (5 bases). Germline V gives CDR1 MNHEY, CDR2 SVGEGT. Deletions cut 4 bases from V and 12 bases from J, with 13 bases between. The CDR3 covers 12 residues. The CDR3 sequence is CASSSSGFVQFF. The CDR3 nucleotides read TGTGCCAGCAGTTCGTCAGGGTTTGTGCAGTTCTTC.

This clone was observed a few times. V and J are TRBV28 and TRBJ1-1; a possible D gene is TRBD1 (6 bases). V was pared by 7 bases and J by 7 bases, with 13 bases between. CDR1 and CDR2 from the germline V gene are MDHEN and SYDVKM. The CDR3 contains 12 residues. CDR3 residues: CASTQGLGEAFF. CDR3 bases: TGTGCCAGCACACAGGGATTAGGTGAAGCTTTCTTT.

This clone was seen a handful of times. The rearrangement joins TRBV7-9 to TRBJ1-2, with no clear D. This CDR3 is built from 14 residues. In germline, CDR1 is SEHNR, CDR2 FQNEAQ (reference sequence). Deletions cut 2 bases from V and 1 base from J, with 8 bases between. CDR3 loop: CASSLNSGNYGYTF. Here the CDR3 DNA reads TGTGCCAGCAGCTTAAACTCCGGTAACTATGGCTACACCTTC.

The rearrangement links TRBV28 to TRBJ1-2, with D possibly TRBD1 on 6 matching bases. V was clipped by 9 bases and J by 0 bases, with 11 bases between them. The CDR3 extends over 13 amino acids. CDR1 and CDR2 (germline): MDHEN, SYDVKM. In DNA, the CDR3 is TGTGCCAGTGGACAGTTCGCTAACTATGGCTACACCTTC. Its translation is CASGQFANYGYTF.

This rearrangement joins TRBV3-1 (or the pseudogene TRBV3-2) to TRBJ1-6; the D gene is possibly TRBD1 (5 bases). CDR1 LGHDT and CDR2 YNNKEL come from the germline V gene (reference sequence). Trimming cost V 3 bases and J 12 bases, with 18 bases left between them. This CDR3 region has 15 residues. CDR3 sequence reads: CASSQMTAIIQPLHF. The CDR3 DNA sequence: TGTGCCAGCAGCCAGATGACAGCGATAATTCAACCCCTCCACTTT.

The chain is built from TRBV3-1 (or the pseudogene TRBV3-2) and TRBJ2-5; perhaps TRBD2 as D (5 bases). V lost 4 bases to trimming and J lost 2 bases, with 8 bases between them. Germline V gives CDR1 LGHDT, CDR2 YNNKEL (reference sequence). The CDR3 runs to 13 residues. The CDR3 loop reads CASSRRGQETQYF. The DNA for the CDR3 is TGTGCCAGCAGCCGTCGGGGTCAAGAGACCCAGTACTTC.

The chain is built from TRBV5-1 and TRBJ2-5; unclear D gene. V was shortened by 6 bases and J by 5 bases, with 8 bases between the two germline ends. CDR1 and CDR2 from the germline V gene are SGHRS and YFSETQ. The CDR3 runs 11 residues. Here the CDR3 reads CASTVGETQYF. In nucleotides, the CDR3 is TGCGCCAGCACCGTAGGGGAGACCCAGTACTTC.

V and J are TRBV14 and TRBJ1-6; 7 positions match TRBD1. V lost 5 bases and J lost 7; bases outside the gene matches: 8. The germline V gene encodes CDR1 SGHDN and CDR2 FVKESK. There are 15 residues in the CDR3. This chain's CDR3 is CASSLGTEVNSPLHF. The CDR3 DNA reads TGTGCCAGCAGCTTAGGGACAGAAGTGAATTCACCCCTCCACTTT.

The chain combines TRBV7-2 with TRBJ2-1; 10 nucleotides match TRBD2. CDR1 is SGHTA, CDR2 FQGNSA, per germline. CDR3 length equals 15 residues. Trimming at V came to 5 bases and at J to 10 bases, leaving 11 bases not matched to a gene. The CDR3 region is CASSPGTSARLEQFF. CDR3 DNA sequence: TGTGCCAGCAGCCCTGGGACTAGCGCTCGGTTGGAGCAGTTCTTC.

In its sample, this clone was seen a few times. The CDR3 loop reads CASSLGAPNEKLFF. The CDR3 nucleotides read TGTGCCAGCAGCCTAGGCGCGCCTAATGAAAAACTGTTTTTT. The chain employs TRBV7-9 and TRBJ1-4; D not resolved. The V end lost 5 bases, the J end lost 3 bases, and 10 bases lay between the germline ends. Germline V gives CDR1 SEHNR, CDR2 FQNEAQ (reference sequence). The CDR3 is 14 amino acids.

The V call is TRBV6-5, the J call TRBJ1-1; D not resolved. V lost 6 bases to trimming and J lost 5 bases, with 10 bases between them. Looked up from germline, CDR1 is MNHEY and CDR2 is SVGAGI. The CDR3 runs 12 residues. CDR3 bases: TGTGCCAGCAGGTCCAGTTTGACTGAAGCTTTCTTT. Encoded protein: CASRSSLTEAFF.